This T cell receptor (beta chain) was recorded in a study of PD-L1 blockade in urothelial cancer. Overall study context: Males with bladder-origin urothelial cancer made up twenty-five of 29 patients.

Synthetic templates analogous to TCR were spiked into all PCRs individually. TCRdb's copy holds only in-frame clones and misses some; the assay was immunoSEQ multiplex PCR. The sample holds about 87,000 clones, roughly 84% seen once. The CDR3 has 16 residues. Time point meaning: pretreatment peripheral blood. The chain recombines TRBV21-1 with TRBJ2-1; TRBD1 was called by the table and not checked on the DNA. TRBV21-1 is annotated as a pseudogene. Material: PBMCs, obtained around atezolizumab (anti-PD-L1) treatment. This receptor was identified in a man in his fifties or sixties with urothelial cancer. CDR3 DNA: TGTGCCAGCAGCCTCTGCGGGACAGGGCCTTACAATGAGCAGTTCTTC. Its translation: CASSLCGTGPYNEQFF.